The source of this T cell receptor beta chain is a study of blood T cell repertoires in COVID-19. Study summary: Material from acute and convalescent COVID-19 was sourced from the United States, Italy and Spain.

Those who participated ranged in age from roughly 18 to 90 years and resided in about two dozen US areas. Grouping used clinical history reported by participants in a survey and questionnaire. This clone has just a few counts. Original handling: By means of reference gene primer amplification, nucleated cell counts were estimated. Only in-frame clones appear in the TCRdb table, and some are missing; sequencing was by immunoSEQ multiplex PCR. The V and J calls and clone size are taken from that table; D and trimming were inferred from the DNA. Of some 200,000 clones listed, roughly 90% were seen once; the top ten hold about 2.3%. Germline CDR1 and CDR2: SGHRS and YFSETQ. Trimming at V came to 4 bases and at J to 5 bases, leaving 8 bases not matched to a gene. The CDR3 covers 16 residues.

This chain joins TRBV5-1 and TRBJ2-3; the match to TRBD2 covers 12 bases. The sequencing sample was made of PBMCs or T cells enriched from blood (not recorded which). The receptor's source is a woman in her 30s who had recovered from COVID-19. In DNA, the CDR3 is TGCGCCAGCAGCGACCCTAGCGGGGGGGCCGTAGATACGCAGTATTTT. Its translation: CASSDPSGGAVDTQYF.